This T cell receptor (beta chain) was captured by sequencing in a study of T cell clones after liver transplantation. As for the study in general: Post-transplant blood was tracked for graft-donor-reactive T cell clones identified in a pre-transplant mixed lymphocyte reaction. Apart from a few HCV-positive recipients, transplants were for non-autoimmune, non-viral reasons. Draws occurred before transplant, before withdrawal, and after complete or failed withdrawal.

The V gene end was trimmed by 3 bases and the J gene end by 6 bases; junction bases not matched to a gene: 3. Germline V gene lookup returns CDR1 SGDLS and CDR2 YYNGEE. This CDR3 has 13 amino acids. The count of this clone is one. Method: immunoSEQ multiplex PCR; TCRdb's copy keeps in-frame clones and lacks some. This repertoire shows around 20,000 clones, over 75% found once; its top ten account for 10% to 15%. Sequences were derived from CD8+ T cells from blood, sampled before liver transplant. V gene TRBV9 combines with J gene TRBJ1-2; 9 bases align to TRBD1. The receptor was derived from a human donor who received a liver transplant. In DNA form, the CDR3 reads TGTGCCAGCAGCGCAGGGACAGGGCATGGCTACACCTTC. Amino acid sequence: CASSAGTGHGYTF.